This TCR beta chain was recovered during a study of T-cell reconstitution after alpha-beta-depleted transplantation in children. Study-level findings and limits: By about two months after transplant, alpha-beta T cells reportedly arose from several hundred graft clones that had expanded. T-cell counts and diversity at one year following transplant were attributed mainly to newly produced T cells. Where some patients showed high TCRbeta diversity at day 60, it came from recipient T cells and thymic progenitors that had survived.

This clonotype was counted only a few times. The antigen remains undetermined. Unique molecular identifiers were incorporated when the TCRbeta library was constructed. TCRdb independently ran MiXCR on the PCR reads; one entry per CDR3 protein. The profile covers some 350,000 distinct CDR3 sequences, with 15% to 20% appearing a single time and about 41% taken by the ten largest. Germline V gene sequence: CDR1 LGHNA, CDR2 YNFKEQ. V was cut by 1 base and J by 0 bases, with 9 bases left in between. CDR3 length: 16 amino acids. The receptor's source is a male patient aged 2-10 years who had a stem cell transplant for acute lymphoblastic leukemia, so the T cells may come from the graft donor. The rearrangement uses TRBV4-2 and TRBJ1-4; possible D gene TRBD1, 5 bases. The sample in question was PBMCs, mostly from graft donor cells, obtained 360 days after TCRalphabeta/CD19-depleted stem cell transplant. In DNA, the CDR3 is TGTGCCAGCAGCCAAGGGACACTTACAACTAATGAAAAACTGTTTTTT. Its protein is CASSQGTLTTNEKLFF.